The 32 T cell receptor beta chains below come from one sample, sequenced in a study of regulatory T cells in long-lasting Graves disease. With iRepertoire HTBI primers and Arm-PCR of CDR3 regions, TCR beta libraries were built. TCRdb ran MiXCR on the multiplex PCR reads and lists one entry per CDR3 protein. Of fewer than 650,000 distinct CDR3 sequences listed, roughly 15% are singletons. Time point defined: newly diagnosed GD, antithyroid drugs for less than 3 months. PBMC-extracted RNA yielded the TCR library. These data also formed part of another study, on T cells in Graves' hyperthyroidism and ophthalmopathy.

Sequences were derived from peripheral blood mononuclear cells (PBMCs), sampled at new diagnosis, from a patient treated with antithyroid drugs. These receptors were obtained from a woman aged 25 to 39 with Graves disease.

Many counts were recorded for this clonotype. The rearrangement links TRBV19 to TRBJ1-1, with D unresolved. Trimming stripped 6 bases from V and 4 bases from J, with 12 bases between. Germline V lookup: CDR1 LNHDA, CDR2 SQIVND (reference sequence). CDR3 size: 13 residues. In nucleotides, the CDR3 is TGTGCCAGTAGACGGTCGGACGCCACTGAAGCTTTCTTT. Its translation: CASRRSDATEAFF.

At least ten counts were recorded for this clonotype. The CDR3, as DNA: TGTGCCAGCAGGACCACAGCAGCTCAAAACATTCAGTACTTC. Protein: CASRTTAAQNIQYF. The chain employs TRBV7-2 and TRBJ2-4; no clear D gene. The length of the CDR3 is 14 residues. The ends were cut back, 6 bases at V and 5 bases at J, with 14 bases in the middle. CDR1 is SGHTA, CDR2 FQGNSA, per germline.

Note on this clonotype: A read error may explain this, as a much larger clone is one base away. The rearrangement links TRBV5-1 to TRBJ2-1, with 8 bases fitting TRBD1. This CDR3 contains 20 residues. Germline values: CDR1 SGHRS, CDR2 YFSETQ. The CDR3 loop reads CASSLFSRAGGRSSYNGQFF. The CDR3 DNA reads TGCGCCAGCAGCTTGTTCTCTAGGGCAGGGGGCAGAAGCTCCTACAATGGGCAGTTCTTC.

The chain is built from TRBV19 and TRBJ1-2, with 8 bases fitting TRBD1. This CDR3 comprises 20 residues. Germline lookup yields CDR1 LNHDA and CDR2 SQIVND (reference sequence). Unmatched junction bases numbered 27, after V lost 8 bases and J lost 4 bases. CDR3 nucleotides: TGTGCCAGTCGCATCGGTACGGGCCGGGGACAGGAACGGTCGGTCTATGGCTACACCTTC. It is translated as CASRIGTGRGQERSVYGYTF.

This clonotype has at least ten counts. The chain uses TRBV28 and TRBJ2-3; TRBD2 might be the D (5 bases). V was cut by 3 bases and J by 6 bases, with 19 bases left in between. The CDR3 loop spans 16 amino acids. Germline assignment: CDR1 MDHEN and CDR2 SYDVKM. CDR3 sequence (DNA): TGTGCCAGCAGTTTTGGAACGGTCCCCACGGGGGATACGCAGTATTTT. Its translation is CASSFGTVPTGDTQYF.

For the CDR3, the DNA is TGTGCCAGCAGCTTGATTAACTATGGCTACACCTTC. Encoded protein: CASSLINYGYTF. V gene TRBV7-9 combines with J gene TRBJ1-2; D is unresolved. V was cut by 3 bases and J by 1 base, with 3 bases left in between. The CDR3 runs to 12 residues. Germline V CDR1 and CDR2: SEHNR, FQNEAQ (reference sequence).

The rearrangement links TRBV27 to TRBJ1-2; D is undetermined. The germline gives CDR1 MNHEY, CDR2 SMNVEV (reference sequence). Trimming took 4 bases from V and 4 from J, leaving 10 bases between them. This CDR3 comprises 13 residues. The CDR3 region has the DNA TGTGCCAGCAGTTCAACAGCCGTCTATGGCTACACCTTC. It specifies CASSSTAVYGYTF.

This clonotype was seen ten or more times. The J gene is TRBJ2-1, the V gene TRBV15; the D is unclear. The CDR3 loop spans 12 amino acids. The ends were cut back, 11 bases at V and 9 bases at J, with 17 bases in the middle. Germline V gene lookup returns CDR1 LNHNV and CDR2 YYDKDF (reference sequence). For the CDR3, the DNA is TGTGCCTCGAGCCGCCCGGCCAGTGAGCAGTTCTTC. It codes for CASSRPASEQFF.

The chain uses TRBV28 and TRBJ1-2; 10 bases map to TRBD1. Germline V CDR1 and CDR2: MDHEN, SYDVKM. The CDR3 length is 15 residues. V lost 3 bases to trimming and J lost 4 bases; unmatched junction nucleotides: 5. In DNA form, the CDR3 reads TGTGCCAGCAGTTTCCGTGGGACAGGGGTCTATGGCTACACCTTC. This codes for CASSFRGTGVYGYTF.

Many counts were recorded for this clonotype. The J gene is TRBJ1-5, the V gene TRBV12-3 or TRBV12-4, with TRBD1 matching 7 bases. The CDR3 has 14 amino acids. J was trimmed by 7 bases and V by 5 bases; bases with no gene match: 8. The chain's CDR3 is CASSTRQGEQPQHF. The DNA for the CDR3 is TGTGCCAGCAGTACGAGACAGGGAGAACAGCCCCAGCATTTT.

This sequence joins TRBV5-5 and TRBJ2-7; 12 bases fit TRBD2. V dropped 5 bases and J dropped 5; count of bases not matched to a gene: 8. Germline V lookup: CDR1 SGHKS, CDR2 YYEKEE (reference sequence). This CDR3 is built from 15 residues. CDR3 bases: TGTGCCAGCAGGCCTCTAGCGGGAGGGCCACACGAGCAGTACTTC. As protein: CASRPLAGGPHEQYF.

This clonotype was found many times. V and J are TRBV28 and TRBJ1-5; D not certain. Germline V gene lookup returns CDR1 MDHEN and CDR2 SYDVKM. V was clipped by 6 bases and J by 4 bases, with 16 bases between them. The CDR3 has 15 residues. CDR3 coding DNA: TGTGCCAGCAGAATGATGGGAACAAAGAATCAGCCCCAGCATTTT. Residues: CASRMMGTKNQPQHF.

There are many counts of this clonotype. The chain joins TRBV13 to TRBJ2-1, with D perhaps matching TRBD1 or TRBD2 (5 bases each). V shed 1 base and J shed 6 bases, with 10 bases lying between them. The V gene's germline CDR1 is PRHDT and CDR2 FYEKMQ (reference sequence). The CDR3 covers 14 residues. CDR3 DNA: TGTGCCAGCAGCTTAGTGGGACGCGTCAATGAGCAGTTCTTC. This codes for CASSLVGRVNEQFF.

This clonotype was seen more than once but under ten times. The V and J genes are TRBV7-3 and TRBJ2-2; D perhaps matches TRBD2 (5 bases). The V gene lost 6 bases and the J gene lost 6 bases, with 11 bases spanning the gap. The CDR3 sequence is 13 residues long. The germline V gene has CDR1 SGHTA and CDR2 FQGTGA. The CDR3 protein is CASRPEGSGELFF. The CDR3, as DNA: TGTGCCAGCAGGCCCGAGGGATCCGGGGAGCTGTTTTTT.

In its sample, this clonotype was seen many times. The genes are TRBV6-1 and TRBJ1-2; 7 positions match TRBD1. This CDR3 has 16 residues. J gave up 4 bases and V 4 bases, and 12 bases lay outside the gene matches. Germline CDR1 MNHNS, CDR2 SASEGT. CDR3 amino acids: CASSGGTARVSYGYTF. Here the CDR3 DNA reads TGTGCCAGCAGTGGCGGGACAGCGCGAGTTAGCTATGGCTACACCTTC.

This clonotype has a single count. The V gene is TRBV12-5, the J gene TRBJ2-1, with D hard to call. The V end was cut by 0 bases, the J end by 8 bases, with 5 bases between. This CDR3 is 12 amino acids long. From germline, CDR1 is LGHNT and CDR2 FRNRAP. DNA of the CDR3: TGTGCTAGTGGTTTGGTACTCGATGAGCAGTTCTTC. Translating it yields CASGLVLDEQFF. The full variable domain, rest sourced from reference TRBV12-5 and TRBJ2-1, is DARVTQTPRHKVTEMGQEVTMRCQPILGHNTVFWYRQTMMQGLELLAYFRNRAPLDDSGMPKDRFSAEMPDATLATLKIQPSEPRDSAVYFCASGLVLDEQFFGPGTRLTVL.

The rearrangement joins TRBV6-5 to TRBJ2-2; D not certain. V dropped 4 bases and J dropped 4 bases, with 13 bases sitting between them. This CDR3 is built from 15 residues. Germline CDR1 is MNHEY and CDR2 is SVGAGI. CDR3 region: CASSLTAMSTGELFF. DNA of the CDR3: TGTGCCAGCAGTTTGACCGCTATGAGCACCGGGGAGCTGTTTTTT.

This clonotype showed up many times. V and J are TRBV7-8 and TRBJ2-1, with D perhaps given as TRBD1 or TRBD2 (5 bases each). Germline V gene lookup returns CDR1 SGHVS and CDR2 FQNEAQ. CDR3 length: 14 amino acids. V dropped 3 bases and J dropped 7 bases, with 13 bases sitting between them. The CDR3 DNA is TGTGCCAGCAGCTTTGGGGGAATCTTGAATGAGCAGTTCTTC. It specifies CASSFGGILNEQFF.

This clonotype came up a few times. CDR3 nucleotide sequence: TGTGCCAGCAACTCCCCGGGACACGGCAGACGCGAGCAGTACTTC. Its translation is CASNSPGHGRREQYF. V gene TRBV28 combines with J gene TRBJ2-7; TRBD1 might be the D (6 bases). Germline V CDR1 and CDR2: MDHEN, SYDVKM. Trimming pared 7 bases from V and 6 bases from J, leaving 22 bases between. The CDR3 spans 15 residues.

The sample holds a few counts of this clonotype. The chain joins TRBV28 to TRBJ1-1; possible D gene TRBD1, 5 bases. The CDR3 length is 11 residues. Trimming cost V 11 bases and J 1 base, with 8 bases left between them. The V gene's germline CDR1 is MDHEN and CDR2 SYDVKM. The DNA for the CDR3 is TGTGCCGCCACAGGGAACACTGAAGCTTTCTTT. This codes for CAATGNTEAFF.

Ten or more counts support this clonotype. The chain recombines TRBV10-3 with TRBJ1-1; D remains ambiguous. In germline, CDR1 is ENHRY, CDR2 SYGVKD. The CDR3 has 13 residues. V lost 4 bases to trimming and J lost 2 bases, with 8 bases between them. For the CDR3, the DNA is TGTGCCATCAGTGTCCCCGGCAACACTGAAGCTTTCTTT. Amino acids: CAISVPGNTEAFF.

The chain couples TRBV14 to TRBJ1-1, with no clear D. This CDR3 is built from 17 residues. V was pared by 0 bases and J by 4 bases, with 18 bases between. Germline V gene sequence: CDR1 SGHDN, CDR2 FVKESK. Here the CDR3 DNA reads TGTGCCAGCAGCCAAGATAGGCCTCTTATCTTTCGCACTGAAGCTTTCTTT. Translated, it gives CASSQDRPLIFRTEAFF.

About this clonotype: At one end the junction does not follow the germline gene, possibly because of a read error. This rearrangement joins TRBV24-1 to TRBJ1-5; weak D call: TRBD1 (5 bases). The germline V gene has CDR1 KGHDR and CDR2 SFDVKD. The CDR3 loop spans 14 amino acids. The CDR3 nucleotides are TGTGCCGCCAGTGGGGACCTGAGCAATCAGCCCCAGCATTTT. Residues: CAASGDLSNQPQHF.

This clonotype has a count of ten or more. The chain recombines TRBV28 with TRBJ2-7; 7 bases fit TRBD1. The CDR3 has 14 amino acids. Per germline, CDR1 MDHEN and CDR2 SYDVKM. The V gene end was trimmed by 6 bases and the J gene end by 3 bases; junction bases not matched to a gene: 8. CDR3 sequence (DNA): TGTGCCAGCAGCCCCGGACAGGTTGTCTACGAGCAGTACTTC. Protein product: CASSPGQVVYEQYF.

The chain carries TRBV3-1 and TRBJ2-1, with D perhaps TRBD2 (6 bases). Germline CDR1 and CDR2: LGHDT and YNNKEL (reference sequence). Deletions cut 1 base from V and 0 bases from J, with 7 bases between. The CDR3 has 15 residues. The CDR3 region is CASSQGGVSYNEQFF. The CDR3 DNA sequence: TGTGCCAGCAGCCAAGGGGGGGTCTCCTACAATGAGCAGTTCTTC.

The chain uses TRBV19 and TRBJ2-1, with 13 nucleotides matching TRBD2. The junction had 9 bases not matched to a gene; V was cut back by 7 bases and J by 0 bases. There are 18 residues in the CDR3. Germline assignment: CDR1 LNHDA and CDR2 SQIVND (reference sequence). The CDR3 DNA reads as TGTGCCAGTATTGGGACTAGCGGGACCACGTCCTCCTACAATGAGCAGTTCTTC. Its translation is CASIGTSGTTSSYNEQFF.

Many counts were recorded for this clonotype. The J gene is TRBJ1-1, the V gene TRBV3-1; tentative D call: TRBD1 (5 bases). The germline gives CDR1 LGHDT, CDR2 YNNKEL (reference sequence). Trimming pared 1 base from V and 4 bases from J, leaving 16 bases between. CDR3 length equals 16 residues. The CDR3 nucleotides read TGTGCCAGCAGCCAAGTGAAGCCGCTGGGGGGCACTGAAGCTTTCTTT. This sequence encodes CASSQVKPLGGTEAFF. Using reference TRBV3-1 and TRBJ1-1 for the parts outside the CDR3, the full variable domain is DTAVSQTPKYLVTQMGNDKSIKCEQNLGHDTMYWYKQDSKKFLKIMFSYNNKELIINETVPNRFSPKSPDKAHLNLHINSLELGDSAVYFCASSQVKPLGGTEAFFGQGTRLTVV.

A few counts support this clonotype. This chain links TRBV28 with TRBJ2-1, with D perhaps given as TRBD1 or TRBD2 (6 bases each). This CDR3 comprises 15 residues. V was clipped by 5 bases and J by 10 bases, with 21 bases between them. The V gene's germline CDR1 is MDHEN and CDR2 SYDVKM. CDR3 coding DNA: TGTGCCAGCAGTCCAGAGGGGGAGGTGGTCTTAGAGCAGTTCTTC. Encoded protein: CASSPEGEVVLEQFF.

This sequence joins TRBV10-3 and TRBJ2-1; 10 nucleotides agree with TRBD1. Germline CDR1 ENHRY, CDR2 SYGVKD. With V trimmed by 8 bases and J by 3 bases, 7 bases remained unmatched. This CDR3 has 15 amino acids. The CDR3 coding sequence is TGTGCCATCGGGACGGGACAGGGGTTCTACAATGAGCAGTTCTTC. This codes for CAIGTGQGFYNEQFF.

This clonotype was counted at least ten times. The chain joins TRBV2 to TRBJ1-2; unclear D gene. Between the trimmed V and J ends, which lost 3 bases and 8 bases, there was a span of 13 bases. This CDR3 contains 13 residues. Germline V CDR1 and CDR2: SNHLY, FYNNEI. The CDR3 sequence: CASSDKGRRGYTF. For the CDR3, the DNA is TGTGCCAGCAGTGACAAGGGCCGGAGGGGCTACACCTTC.

In this sample, this clonotype turned up many times. The chain has TRBV6-1 and TRBJ1-5; the D gene is possibly TRBD1 (6 bases). This CDR3 region has 16 residues. V lost 8 bases and J lost 2, with 19 bases in between. The germline CDR1 and CDR2 sequences are MNHNS and SASEGT. CDR3 amino acids: CASYSWGGAGNQPQHF. As DNA, the CDR3 is TGTGCCAGCTACTCTTGGGGGGGCGCAGGCAATCAGCCCCAGCATTTT.

V gene TRBV19 combines with J gene TRBJ2-1, with 10 positions matching TRBD1. V shed 4 bases, J shed 6 bases, and the junction held 12 bases outside the gene matches. The CDR3 totals 17 residues. Germline CDR1 and CDR2: LNHDA and SQIVND (reference sequence). The DNA for the CDR3 is TGTGCCAGTAGTACCCGAGACAGGGGGCGGGCTGTCAATGAGCAGTTCTTC. It translates to CASSTRDRGRAVNEQFF.